This T cell receptor beta chain is from a study of cytomegalovirus exposure and HLA in healthy donors. Primers included in the PCR were 60 Vbeta and 13 Jbeta primers. Sequencing used immunoSEQ multiplex PCR; TCRdb keeps in-frame clones, though not all of them. The sample yields under 150,000 clones, more than 70% seen once. This CDR3 has 13 amino acids. Germline CDR1 is SGHNT and CDR2 is YENEEA. Trimming shortened V by 0 bases and J by 1 base, and 3 bases separated the two germline ends. The J gene is TRBJ1-1, the V gene TRBV11-3; no reliable D call. This receptor was obtained from a woman in her sixties or seventies in good health and CMV-seronegative. Sample: PBMCs. The CDR3 protein is CASSLEQNTEAFF. CDR3 DNA sequence: TGTGCCAGCAGCTTAGAACAGAACACTGAAGCTTTCTTT.